This TCR beta chain stems from a study of T cell responses to AZD1222 COVID-19 vaccine. This clone has only one observation. The repertoire was sequenced with immunoSEQ multiplex PCR; TCRdb's copy has only in-frame clones and lacks some. The sample gives about 130,000 clones, around 87% of which show up once; around 1.6% is in the top ten. This specimen consisted of peripheral blood, obtained on day 0 of AZD1222 vaccination. This clonotype was obtained from an adult in good health.

CDR3 protein: CASSQAGAGPPEQYF. In DNA form, the CDR3 reads TGTGCCAGCAGTCAGGCGGGGGCAGGCCCCCCGGAGCAGTACTTC. The V and J genes are TRBV28 and TRBJ2-7; weak D call: TRBD2 (7 bases). V lost 5 bases and J 7 bases, leaving 21 bases between the germline ends. The CDR3 totals 15 residues. The V gene's germline CDR1 is MDHEN and CDR2 SYDVKM.